These 11 T cell receptor beta chains were sequenced from one sample in a study of vaccination effects on CD4 cells after COVID-19 (dated by TCRdb to between 2021 and 2024). In the ViraFEST assay, PBMC were stimulated with viral peptide pools, and antigen-specific CD4+ T cell clonotypes were then identified by expansion using TCR sequencing. After around 11 days of culture, CD4+ T cells were isolated with the EasySep CD4+ T cell isolation kit. PCR-confirmed SARS-CoV-2 infection had occurred in convalescent patients between March and December 2020, before the Alpha, Beta and Delta variants emerged in the United States. No antigen is known for these receptors. The method behind the library was the immunoSEQ multiplex PCR assay. What TCRdb holds here is the immuneACCESS table cut down to in-frame rearrangements. Part of the clones is not present; checked against another copy, under half of the missing clones reflect an unresolved V gene, and the others are unexplained. This sample gives tens of thousands of clones in total; about 77% of them show up just once. 4.5% to 7% of the sample comes from the top ten.

This sample comprised CD4+ T cells from PBMCs cultured with HIV peptides, obtained before COVID-19 vaccination. Read against the paper, the sample's cell subset or site label means: HIV-1 Nef peptide pool negative control/reference culture. The receptors were sampled from a human donor who had a prior SARS-CoV-2 infection.

This clone was detected a few times. V and J are TRBV5-1 and TRBJ2-3, with 11 positions matching TRBD2. Looked up from germline, CDR1 is SGHRS and CDR2 is YFSETQ. V dropped 0 bases and J dropped 4; count of bases not matched to a gene: 1. There are 15 residues in the CDR3. CDR3 coding DNA: TGCGCCAGCAGCTTGGGACTAGCGGGACCAGATACGCAGTATTTT. Amino acid sequence: CASSLGLAGPDTQYF.

V and J are TRBV4-3 and TRBJ2-3, with D unclear. The CDR3 runs to 16 residues. Germline CDR1 reads LGHNA; CDR2 reads YSLEER. V dropped 1 base and J dropped 3 bases, with 14 bases sitting between them. CDR3 in DNA: TGCGCCAGCAGCCAAGTGACACTTTTAGGGACAGATACGCAGTATTTT. Translation gives CASSQVTLLGTDTQYF.

The V call is TRBV20-1, the J call TRBJ2-5, with TRBD2 matching 10 bases. Germline CDR1 and CDR2: DFQATT and SNEGSKA (reference sequence). V shed 3 bases, J shed 4 bases, and the junction held 5 bases outside the gene matches. The CDR3 is 14 residues long. CDR3 protein: CSASKRGGSETQYF. The CDR3 DNA sequence: TGCAGTGCTAGTAAGCGGGGGGGCTCAGAGACCCAGTACTTC.

CDR3 protein: CASSLAGVRYEQYF. The CDR3 bases are TGTGCCAGCAGCTTAGCCGGGGTACGGTACGAGCAGTACTTC. This chain joins TRBV7-8 and TRBJ2-7, with D possibly matching TRBD2 (5 bases). V was trimmed by 0 bases and J by 4 bases, leaving 10 bases between them. This CDR3 has 14 amino acids. The germline gives CDR1 SGHVS, CDR2 FQNEAQ.

The V gene is TRBV6-5, the J gene TRBJ2-3; unclear D gene. Deletions cut 4 bases from V and 7 bases from J, with 9 bases between. Germline CDR1 and CDR2: MNHEY and SVGAGI. CDR3 length: 12 amino acids. The CDR3 protein is CASSFRVNTQYF. DNA of the CDR3: TGTGCCAGCAGTTTCAGAGTGAATACGCAGTATTTT.

The chain employs TRBV10-2 and TRBJ2-2; the match to TRBD1 covers 11 bases. Germline CDR1 and CDR2: WSHSY and SAAADI. V shed 8 bases, J shed 6 bases, and the junction held 5 bases outside the gene matches. The CDR3 loop spans 14 amino acids. CDR3 in amino acids: CASLDRGPSGELFF. The CDR3 DNA reads TGCGCCAGCTTGGACAGGGGGCCATCCGGGGAGCTGTTTTTT.

The V and J genes are TRBV11-3 and TRBJ2-7; D gene uncertain. V shed 3 bases and J shed 1 base, with 7 bases lying between them. The CDR3 sequence is 13 residues long. CDR1 is SGHNT, CDR2 YENEEA, per germline. CDR3 nucleotide sequence: TGTGCCAGCAGCTTTGGCACTTCCTACGAGCAGTACTTC. Protein: CASSFGTSYEQYF. Combining the CDR3 with reference TRBV11-3 and TRBJ2-7 gives the whole variable domain EAGVVQSPRYKIIEKKQPVAFWCNPISGHNTLYWYLQNLGQGPELLIRYENEEAVDDSQLPKDRFSAERLKGVDSTLKIQPAELGDSAVYLCASSFGTSYEQYFGPGTRLTVT.

The CDR3 loop is CASSLGGASDTIYF. CDR3 coding DNA: TGTGCCAGCAGCTTAGGGGGGGCAAGCGACACCATATATTTT. The genes are TRBV11-3 and TRBJ1-3, with D perhaps TRBD1 (6 bases). Germline V gene data show CDR1 as SGHNT and CDR2 as YENEEA. Trimming cost V 1 base and J 8 bases, with 12 bases left between them. The length of the CDR3 is 14 residues.

V is TRBV3-1 (or the pseudogene TRBV3-2) and J is TRBJ2-5, with D perhaps being TRBD1 or TRBD2 (6 bases each). This CDR3 region has 15 residues. The ends were cut back, 4 bases at V and 7 bases at J, with 19 bases in the middle. The germline V gene has CDR1 LGHDT and CDR2 YNNKEL (reference sequence). The CDR3: CASSPIPGAGGTQYF. Here the CDR3 DNA reads TGTGCCAGCAGCCCCATCCCAGGGGCCGGGGGGACCCAGTACTTC.

This sequence joins TRBV11-3 and TRBJ2-7; TRBD1 or TRBD2 may be the D gene (5 bases each). Germline loops: CDR1 SGHNT, CDR2 YENEEA. Trimming removed 4 bases from V and 2 bases from J, with 15 bases in between. The CDR3 contains 15 residues. The CDR3 is CASSSGRIPTYEQYF. The CDR3 DNA reads as TGTGCCAGCAGCTCGGGACGAATCCCAACCTACGAGCAGTACTTC.

CDR3 loop: CASSQTSGADTQYF. CDR3 in DNA: TGTGCCAGCAGTCAGACTAGCGGGGCAGATACGCAGTATTTT. The V and J genes are TRBV6-5 and TRBJ2-3, with TRBD2 identical over 11 bases. V lost 5 bases, J lost 4 bases, and 2 bases stayed unmatched. The germline gives CDR1 MNHEY, CDR2 SVGAGI. This CDR3 region has 14 residues.